This T cell receptor (beta chain) was profiled in a study of prognosis after radiotherapy for stage I lung cancer. Overall study: Distant metastases arose in a handful of patients, median roughly 7 months post-radiotherapy; more than twelve had no significant progression. Findings and limits, study-wide: In patients who developed distant metastases, Shannon entropy measured after stereotactic body radiation therapy was lower, and baseline Shannon entropy was not associated with metastases. Patients given stereotactic body radiation therapy showed fewer unique TCR clones afterward, median around 9,500 versus 6,500.

There are 14 residues in the CDR3. The germline V and J ends were trimmed by 7 bases and 5 bases, with 18 bases remaining between them. By two-round multiplex PCR, the TCR beta CDR3 was amplified from genomic DNA. TRBV and TRBJ genes each had their own specific primers in first-round PCR. One entry per CDR3 protein, called by TCRdb with MiXCR from the multiplex PCR reads. The sample records over 20,000 distinct CDR3 sequences, roughly 40% being singletons. About this clonotype itself: Its target is not known.

The material was PBMCs, obtained before or after stereotactic body radiation therapy (not recorded which). The sequence came from a donor aged 50 or older with non-small cell lung cancer. This chain links TRBV12-3 or TRBV12-4 with TRBJ2-7, with D perhaps TRBD1 (5 bases). For the CDR3, the DNA is TGTGCCAGCATTCCAACTCAGGGTTTGAACGAGCAGTACTTC. As protein: CASIPTQGLNEQYF.